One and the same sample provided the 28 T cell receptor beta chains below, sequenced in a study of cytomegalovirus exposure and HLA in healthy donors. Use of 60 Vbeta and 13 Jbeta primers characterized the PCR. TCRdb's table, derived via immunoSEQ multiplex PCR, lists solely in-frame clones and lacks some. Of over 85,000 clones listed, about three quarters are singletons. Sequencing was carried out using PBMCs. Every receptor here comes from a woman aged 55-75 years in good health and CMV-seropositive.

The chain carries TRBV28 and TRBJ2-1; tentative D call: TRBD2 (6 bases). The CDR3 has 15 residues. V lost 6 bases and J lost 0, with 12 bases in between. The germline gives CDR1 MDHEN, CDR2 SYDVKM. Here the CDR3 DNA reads TGTGCCAGCAGCGGGAGCGGTAGCTCCTACAATGAGCAGTTCTTC. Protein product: CASSGSGSSYNEQFF.

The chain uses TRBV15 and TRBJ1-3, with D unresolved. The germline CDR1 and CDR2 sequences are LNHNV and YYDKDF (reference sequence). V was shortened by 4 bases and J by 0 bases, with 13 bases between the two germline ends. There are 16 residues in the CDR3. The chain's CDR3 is CATSKEWASSGNTIYF. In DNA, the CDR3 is TGTGCCACCAGCAAGGAATGGGCGAGCTCTGGAAACACCATATATTTT.

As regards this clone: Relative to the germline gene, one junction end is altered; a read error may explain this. The CDR3 protein is CSSSLLAAGINEQFF. The CDR3 region has the DNA TGTTCCAGCAGCTTACTTGCTGCAGGGATCAATGAGCAGTTCTTC. V usage is TRBV7-9 and J usage is TRBJ2-1; D perhaps matches TRBD1 (5 bases). Looked up from germline, CDR1 is SEHNR and CDR2 is FQNEAQ (reference sequence). The CDR3 spans 15 residues.

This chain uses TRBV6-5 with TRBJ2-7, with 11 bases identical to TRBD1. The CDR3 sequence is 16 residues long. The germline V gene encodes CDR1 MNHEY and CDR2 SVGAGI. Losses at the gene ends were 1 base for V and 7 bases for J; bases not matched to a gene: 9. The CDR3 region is CASSYYIPGTGGEQYF. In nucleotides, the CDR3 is TGTGCCAGCAGTTACTATATTCCCGGGACAGGGGGTGAGCAGTACTTC.

The CDR3 sequence: CASSLVWRELSNEQFF. In DNA, the CDR3 is TGCGCCAGCAGCTTGGTGTGGCGGGAGTTATCAAATGAGCAGTTCTTC. The rearrangement uses TRBV5-1 and TRBJ2-1; 7 bases line up with TRBD2. V gave up 0 bases and J gave up 7 bases; unmatched junction bases: 10. This CDR3 spans 16 amino acids. The germline V gene encodes CDR1 SGHRS and CDR2 YFSETQ.

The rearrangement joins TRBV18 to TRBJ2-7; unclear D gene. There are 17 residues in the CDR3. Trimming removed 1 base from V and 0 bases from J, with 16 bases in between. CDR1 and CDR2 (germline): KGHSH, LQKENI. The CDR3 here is CASSPRFSPGSSYEQYF. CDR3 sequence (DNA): TGTGCCAGCTCACCACGTTTTTCCCCCGGGTCCTCCTACGAGCAGTACTTC. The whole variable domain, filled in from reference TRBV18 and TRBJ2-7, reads NAGVMQNPRHLVRRRGQEARLRCSPMKGHSHVYWYRQLPEEGLKFMVYLQKENIIDESGMPKERFSAEFPKEGPSILRIQQVVRGDSAAYFCASSPRFSPGSSYEQYFGPGTRLTVT.

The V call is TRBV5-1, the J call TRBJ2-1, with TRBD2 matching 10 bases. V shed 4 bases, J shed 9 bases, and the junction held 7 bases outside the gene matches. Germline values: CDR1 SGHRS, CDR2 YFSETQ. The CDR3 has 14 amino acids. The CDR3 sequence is CASSVTSGSTEQFF. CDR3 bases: TGCGCCAGCAGCGTGACTAGCGGGTCGACTGAGCAGTTCTTC.

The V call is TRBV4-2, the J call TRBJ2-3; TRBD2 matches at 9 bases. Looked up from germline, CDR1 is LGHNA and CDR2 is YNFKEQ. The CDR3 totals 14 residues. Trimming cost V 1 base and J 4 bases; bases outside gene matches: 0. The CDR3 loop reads CASSQGTSADTQYF. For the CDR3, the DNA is TGTGCCAGCAGCCAAGGGACTAGCGCAGATACGCAGTATTTT.

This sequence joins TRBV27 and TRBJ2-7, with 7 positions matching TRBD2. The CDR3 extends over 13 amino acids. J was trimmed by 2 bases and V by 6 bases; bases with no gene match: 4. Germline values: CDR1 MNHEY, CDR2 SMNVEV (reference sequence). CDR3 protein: CASRSGGPYEQYF. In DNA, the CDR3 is TGTGCCAGCAGGTCGGGAGGACCCTACGAGCAGTACTTC.

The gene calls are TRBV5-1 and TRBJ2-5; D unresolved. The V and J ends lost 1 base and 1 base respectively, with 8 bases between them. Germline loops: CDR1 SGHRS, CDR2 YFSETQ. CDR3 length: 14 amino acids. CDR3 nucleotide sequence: TGCGCCAGCAGCTTGAAGAGTTTCCAAGAGACCCAGTACTTC. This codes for CASSLKSFQETQYF.

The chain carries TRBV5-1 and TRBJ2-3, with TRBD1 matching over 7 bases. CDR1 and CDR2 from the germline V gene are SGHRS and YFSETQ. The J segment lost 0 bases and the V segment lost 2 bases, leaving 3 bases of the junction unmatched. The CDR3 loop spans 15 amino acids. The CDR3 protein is CASSLQGPSTDTQYF. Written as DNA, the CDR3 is TGCGCCAGCAGCTTACAGGGGCCTAGCACAGATACGCAGTATTTT.

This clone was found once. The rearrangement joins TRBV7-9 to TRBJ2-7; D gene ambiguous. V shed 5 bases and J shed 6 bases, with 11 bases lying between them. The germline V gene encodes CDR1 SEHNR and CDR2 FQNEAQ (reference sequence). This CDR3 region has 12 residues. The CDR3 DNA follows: TGTGCCAGCAGCCCTTTGGCTCTCGAGCAGTACTTC. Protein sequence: CASSPLALEQYF.

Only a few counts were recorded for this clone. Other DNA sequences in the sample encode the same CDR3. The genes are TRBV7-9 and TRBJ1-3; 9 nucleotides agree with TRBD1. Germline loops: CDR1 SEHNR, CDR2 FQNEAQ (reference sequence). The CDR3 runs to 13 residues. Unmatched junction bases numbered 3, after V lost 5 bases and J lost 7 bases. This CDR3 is CASSLGQGNTIYF. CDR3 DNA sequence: TGTGCCAGCAGCCTGGGACAGGGCAACACCATATATTTT.

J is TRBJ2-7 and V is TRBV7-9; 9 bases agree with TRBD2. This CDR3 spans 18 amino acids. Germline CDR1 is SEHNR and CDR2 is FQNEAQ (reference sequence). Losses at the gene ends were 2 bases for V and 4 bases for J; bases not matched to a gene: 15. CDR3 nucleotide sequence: TGTGCCAGCAGCTTACCCCGGACCGGGACTAGCCGCACATACGAGCAGTACTTC. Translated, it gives CASSLPRTGTSRTYEQYF.

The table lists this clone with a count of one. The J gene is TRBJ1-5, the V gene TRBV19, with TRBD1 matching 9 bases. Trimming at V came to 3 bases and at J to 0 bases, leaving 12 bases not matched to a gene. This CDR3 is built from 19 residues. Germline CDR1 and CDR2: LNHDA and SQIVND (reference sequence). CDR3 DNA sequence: TGTGCCAGTAGTATCTCCGGGACAGGGATGACTTATAGCAATCAGCCCCAGCATTTT. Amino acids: CASSISGTGMTYSNQPQHF.

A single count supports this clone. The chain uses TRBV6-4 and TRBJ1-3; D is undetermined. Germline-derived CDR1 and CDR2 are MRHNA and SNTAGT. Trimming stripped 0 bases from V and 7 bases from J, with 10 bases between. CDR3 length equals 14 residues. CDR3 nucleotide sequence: TGTGCCAGCAGTGACTCTCCTTTAATGAACACCATATATTTT. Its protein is CASSDSPLMNTIYF.

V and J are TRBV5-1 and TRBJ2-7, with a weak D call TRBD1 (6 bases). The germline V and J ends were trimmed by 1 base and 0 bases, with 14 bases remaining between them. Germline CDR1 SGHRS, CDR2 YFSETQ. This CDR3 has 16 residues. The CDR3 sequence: CASSLTWGRDSYEQYF. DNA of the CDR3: TGCGCCAGCAGCTTGACCTGGGGGCGAGACTCCTACGAGCAGTACTTC.

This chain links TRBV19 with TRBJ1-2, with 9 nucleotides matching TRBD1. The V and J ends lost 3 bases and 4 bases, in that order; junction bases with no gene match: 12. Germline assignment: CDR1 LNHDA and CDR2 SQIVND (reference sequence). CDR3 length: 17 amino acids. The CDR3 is CASSMVGQGKDVYGYTF. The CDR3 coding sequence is TGTGCCAGTAGTATGGTGGGACAGGGAAAAGACGTCTATGGCTACACCTTC.

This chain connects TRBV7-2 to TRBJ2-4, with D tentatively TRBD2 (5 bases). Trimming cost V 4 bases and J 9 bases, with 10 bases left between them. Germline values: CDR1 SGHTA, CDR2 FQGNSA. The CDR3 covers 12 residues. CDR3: CASSSTRTIQYF. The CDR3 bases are TGTGCCAGCAGCTCTACTAGGACCATTCAGTACTTC. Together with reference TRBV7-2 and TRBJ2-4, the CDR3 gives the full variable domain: GAGVSQSPSNKVTEKGKDVELRCDPISGHTALYWYRQSLGQGLEFLIYFQGNSAPDKSGLPSDRFSAERTGGSVSTLTIQRTQQEDSAVYLCASSSTRTIQYFGAGTRLSVL.

This chain's CDR3 is CASSHQGGGEKLFF. CDR3 nucleotides: TGCGCCAGCAGCCATCAGGGGGGTGGTGAAAAACTGTTTTTT. J is TRBJ1-4 and V is TRBV4-1; 7 positions agree with TRBD1. Germline values: CDR1 MGHRA, CDR2 YSYEKL. The trim removed 3 bases at V and 7 bases at J, leaving 5 bases unmatched. The CDR3 has 14 amino acids.

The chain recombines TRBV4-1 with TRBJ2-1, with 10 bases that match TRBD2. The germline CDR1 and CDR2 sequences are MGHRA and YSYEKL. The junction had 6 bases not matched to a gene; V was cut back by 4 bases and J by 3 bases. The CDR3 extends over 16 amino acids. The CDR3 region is CASSRKGLAVYNEQFF. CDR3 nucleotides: TGCGCCAGCAGCCGAAAAGGACTAGCGGTCTACAATGAGCAGTTCTTC.

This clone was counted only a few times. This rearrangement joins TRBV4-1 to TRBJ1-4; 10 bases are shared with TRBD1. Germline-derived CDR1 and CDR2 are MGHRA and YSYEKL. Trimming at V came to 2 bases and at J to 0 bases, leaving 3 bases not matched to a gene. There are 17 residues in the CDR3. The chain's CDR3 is CASSQTGTGATNEKLFF. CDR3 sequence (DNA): TGCGCCAGCAGCCAAACGGGGACAGGGGCAACTAATGAAAAACTGTTTTTT.

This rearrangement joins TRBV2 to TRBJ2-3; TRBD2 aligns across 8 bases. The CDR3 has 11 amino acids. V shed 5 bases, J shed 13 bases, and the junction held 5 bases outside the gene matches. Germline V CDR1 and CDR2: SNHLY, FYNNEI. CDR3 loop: CASSSGTSEYF. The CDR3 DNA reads TGTGCCAGCAGTTCCGGGACTAGTGAGTATTTT.

CDR3 DNA: TGTGCCAGCAGCTTACAGGGGGCGAGCACAGATACGCAGTATTTT. Translation: CASSLQGASTDTQYF. The chain has TRBV7-3 and TRBJ2-3, with 8 bases fitting TRBD1. Germline assignment: CDR1 SGHTA and CDR2 FQGTGA. V lost 2 bases and J lost 0; bases outside the gene matches: 1. This CDR3 has 15 residues.

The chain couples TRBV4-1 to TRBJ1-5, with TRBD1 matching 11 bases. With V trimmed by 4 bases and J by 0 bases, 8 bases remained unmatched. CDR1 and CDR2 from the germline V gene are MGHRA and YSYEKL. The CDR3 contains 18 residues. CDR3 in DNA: TGCGCCAGCAGCCGCTCTGGACAGGGGGCTTATAGCAATCAGCCCCAGCATTTT. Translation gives CASSRSGQGAYSNQPQHF.

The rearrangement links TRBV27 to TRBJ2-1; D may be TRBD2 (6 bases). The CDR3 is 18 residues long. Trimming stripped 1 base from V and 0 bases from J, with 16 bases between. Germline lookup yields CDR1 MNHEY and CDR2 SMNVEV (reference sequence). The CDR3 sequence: CASSLWVRAGRSYNEQFF. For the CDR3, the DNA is TGTGCCAGCAGTTTATGGGTTCGGGCGGGGCGCTCCTACAATGAGCAGTTCTTC.

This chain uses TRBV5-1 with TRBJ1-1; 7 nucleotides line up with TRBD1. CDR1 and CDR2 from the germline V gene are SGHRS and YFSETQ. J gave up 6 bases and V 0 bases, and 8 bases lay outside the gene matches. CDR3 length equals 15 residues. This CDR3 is CASSLAPTGIPEAFF. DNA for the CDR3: TGCGCCAGCAGCTTGGCCCCGACAGGGATCCCTGAAGCTTTCTTT.

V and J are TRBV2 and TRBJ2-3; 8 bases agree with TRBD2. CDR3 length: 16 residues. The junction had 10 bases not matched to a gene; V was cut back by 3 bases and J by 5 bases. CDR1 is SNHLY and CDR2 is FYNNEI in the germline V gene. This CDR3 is CASSDGLAGRLDTQYF. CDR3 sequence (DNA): TGTGCCAGCAGTGATGGACTAGCAGGCCGATTAGATACGCAGTATTTT.